These 28 T cell receptor beta chains share one sample of origin, sequenced in a study of blood T cells in healthy people across ages. Primed by a sample-barcoded 5' primer and a J-beta primer mix, a second PCR proceeded for about 6 to 12 cycles. Via MiXCR, TCRdb re-called the 5' RACE reads, giving one row per CDR3 protein. Of 800,000 or so distinct CDR3 sequences in the sample, approximately 25% were seen once. This sample also belongs to another study, concerning T cells of mothers and their children.

The sequencing input was blood. These receptors all come from a boy between 10 and 17 years old in good health.

The chain links TRBV6-6 to TRBJ2-5, with D perhaps assigned TRBD1 or TRBD2 (5 bases each). The DNA end is more similar to TRBJ2-1, so the J call may be wrong. CDR3 length: 14 residues. In germline, CDR1 is MNHNY, CDR2 SVGAGI (reference sequence). The chain's CDR3 is CASSSGRAGREQFF. The CDR3 DNA follows: TGTGCCAGCAGTTCAGGCAGGGCAGGGAGAGAGCAGTTCTTC.

The rearrangement uses TRBV5-1 and TRBJ1-1; possibly TRBD1 for D (6 bases). This CDR3 contains 18 residues. Germline loops: CDR1 SGHRS, CDR2 YFSETQ. With 0 bases removed from V and 0 bases from J, the gap between germline ends came to 18 bases. This CDR3 reads CASSLGPNRAPLNTEAFF. The CDR3 DNA follows: TGCGCCAGCAGCTTGGGACCCAACAGGGCCCCGTTGAACACTGAAGCTTTCTTT.

The sample holds a few counts of this clonotype. V and J are TRBV20-1 and TRBJ2-1; TRBD2 matches at 11 bases. The CDR3 has 15 amino acids. Germline loops: CDR1 DFQATT, CDR2 SNEGSKA (reference sequence). V lost 4 bases and J lost 8; bases outside the gene matches: 10. CDR3 residues: CSATSGGTHNDEQFF. The CDR3 nucleotides read TGCAGTGCTACTAGCGGGGGGACCCACAACGATGAGCAGTTCTTC.

This clonotype has just a few counts. J is TRBJ2-7 and V is TRBV4-3; TRBD1 is a possible D gene (6 bases). There are 17 residues in the CDR3. Germline CDR1 LGHNA, CDR2 YSLEER. With 2 bases removed from V and 2 bases from J, the gap between germline ends came to 19 bases. The CDR3 protein is CASSQRLPPQGPYEQYF. For the CDR3, the DNA is TGCGCCAGCAGCCAAAGGCTGCCGCCACAGGGCCCCTACGAGCAGTACTTC.

The chain has TRBV4-1 and TRBJ2-3; D could derive from TRBD1 or TRBD2 (5 bases each). Germline CDR1 MGHRA, CDR2 YSYEKL. This CDR3 spans 16 amino acids. Trimming stripped 4 bases from V and 2 bases from J, with 16 bases between. CDR3 DNA: TGCGCCAGCAGCCCCCCTCGAGGGGTGAACACAGATACGCAGTATTTT. This encodes CASSPPRGVNTDTQYF.

The table lists this clonotype with a few counts. The chain links TRBV2 to TRBJ2-4, with 12 nucleotides matching TRBD2. V gave up 6 bases and J gave up 8 bases; unmatched junction bases: 11. The CDR3 length is 16 residues. Germline V CDR1 and CDR2: SNHLY, FYNNEI. The CDR3 DNA follows: TGTGCCAGCAGGGGAGGACTAGCGGGGCCCCTGGACATTCAGTACTTC. It yields the protein CASRGGLAGPLDIQYF. The complete variable domain, with remaining parts taken from reference TRBV2 and TRBJ2-4, reads EPEVTQTPSHQVTQMGQEVILRCVPISNHLYFYWYRQILGQKVEFLVSFYNNEISEKSEIFDDQFSVERPDGSNFTLKIRSTKLEDSAMYFCASRGGLAGPLDIQYFGAGTRLSVL.

V gene TRBV4-2 combines with J gene TRBJ2-2, with D hard to call. The CDR3 is 14 residues long. Germline assignment: CDR1 LGHNA and CDR2 YNFKEQ. V shed 1 base and J shed 1 base, with 4 bases lying between them. CDR3 DNA sequence: TGTGCCAGCAGCCAAGGTATGAACACCGGGGAGCTGTTTTTT. Residues: CASSQGMNTGELFF.

This chain joins TRBV20-1 and TRBJ2-1; 8 nucleotides agree with TRBD1. The length of the CDR3 is 15 residues. The ends lost 5 bases at V and 10 bases at J; junction bases unmatched: 16. The V gene's germline CDR1 is DFQATT and CDR2 SNEGSKA (reference sequence). CDR3 in amino acids: CSARAGTGRRYEQFF. Here the CDR3 DNA reads TGCAGTGCTCGAGCCGGGACAGGAAGAAGGTACGAGCAGTTCTTC.

This clonotype was observed a handful of times. The rearrangement joins TRBV3-1 to TRBJ2-5; 8 nucleotides agree with TRBD1. The end of the DNA is better explained by TRBJ2-1, so the J call may be wrong. This CDR3 is built from 16 residues. CDR1 is LGHDT, CDR2 YNNKEL, per germline (reference sequence). The chain's CDR3 is CASSPTPGGARNEQFF. The CDR3 nucleotides are TGTGCCAGCAGCCCGACTCCAGGGGGCGCGAGGAATGAGCAGTTCTTC.

The CDR3 nucleotides are TGTGCCAGCAGTTACTCGTACTGGGGTGCTGGCACAGATACGCAGTATTTT. Amino acids: CASSYSYWGAGTDTQYF. The V call is TRBV6-6, the J call TRBJ2-3; D ambiguous. CDR1 is MNHNY and CDR2 is SVGAGI in the germline V gene (reference sequence). V lost 0 bases and J 1 base, leaving 14 bases between the germline ends. The CDR3 is made up of 17 amino acids.

This sequence joins TRBV28 and TRBJ1-3; 7 positions match TRBD1. After removal of 6 bases from V and 1 base from J, the junction contained 9 bases not matched to a gene. Germline CDR1 and CDR2: MDHEN and SYDVKM. The CDR3 has 16 residues. The CDR3 region is CASRPGTVKSGNTIYF. CDR3 bases: TGTGCCAGCAGGCCTGGGACAGTCAAATCTGGAAACACCATATATTTT.

This clonotype was recorded a few times. V is TRBV2 and J is TRBJ2-4, with 9 bases matching TRBD2. The V and J ends lost 5 bases and 11 bases, in that order; junction bases with no gene match: 4. CDR1 SNHLY and CDR2 FYNNEI come from the germline V gene. CDR3 length: 12 residues. CDR3 sequence reads: CASSLAGQFQYF. In DNA, the CDR3 is TGTGCCAGCAGTCTAGCGGGGCAATTTCAGTACTTC. Full variable domain (rest looked up from reference TRBV2 and TRBJ2-4): EPEVTQTPSHQVTQMGQEVILRCVPISNHLYFYWYRQILGQKVEFLVSFYNNEISEKSEIFDDQFSVERPDGSNFTLKIRSTKLEDSAMYFCASSLAGQFQYFGAGTRLSVL.

This clonotype was observed a few times. The chain has TRBV20-1 and TRBJ1-6; no reliable D call. The CDR3 contains 14 residues. The germline V gene encodes CDR1 DFQATT and CDR2 SNEGSKA (reference sequence). Between the trimmed V and J ends, which lost 6 bases and 4 bases, there was a span of 13 bases. The CDR3 DNA sequence: TGCAGTGCGGAGCCGGGATTTTATAATTCACCCCTCCACTTT. This sequence encodes CSAEPGFYNSPLHF.

In this sample, this clonotype turned up many times. The chain joins TRBV6-5 to TRBJ1-2; no reliable D call. V gave up 0 bases and J gave up 6 bases, with 8 bases separating them. Per the germline V gene, CDR1 is MNHEY and CDR2 is SVGAGI. This CDR3 region has 13 residues. CDR3 bases: TGTGCCAGCAGTTACTCCACAGCAAATGGCTACACCTTC. It yields the protein CASSYSTANGYTF.

This clonotype showed up just a few times. The V gene is TRBV30, the J gene TRBJ2-1, with D maybe TRBD1 (6 bases). The germline V and J ends were trimmed by 0 bases and 4 bases, with 10 bases remaining between them. The CDR3 extends over 14 amino acids. Germline V gene sequence: CDR1 GTSNPN, CDR2 SVGIG (reference sequence). CDR3 residues: CAWSVGTPYNEQFF. The DNA for the CDR3 is TGTGCCTGGAGTGTCGGGACACCATACAATGAGCAGTTCTTC.

The chain is built from TRBV7-9 and TRBJ2-5, with TRBD2 identical over 10 bases. The end of the DNA is better explained by TRBJ2-7, so the J call may be wrong. Germline V CDR1 and CDR2: SEHNR, FQNEAQ (reference sequence). This CDR3 contains 17 residues. CDR3 in DNA: TGTGCCAGCAGCCCACCTCTAGCGGGAGTCAGCTCCTACGAGCAGTACTTC. Protein sequence: CASSPPLAGVSSYEQYF.

The chain uses TRBV28 and TRBJ2-5; TRBD2 is a possible D gene (6 bases). The J call may be wrong; the DNA end is better matched by TRBJ2-7. Germline V gene sequence: CDR1 MDHEN, CDR2 SYDVKM. The CDR3 spans 16 residues. DNA of the CDR3: TGTGCCAGCAGTTTAATCCCCCGCGGGGCGGCCTACGAGCAGTACTTC. Translating gives CASSLIPRGAAYEQYF.

The V gene is TRBV7-2, the J gene TRBJ2-1; D not resolved. The CDR3 has 13 amino acids. CDR1 SGHTA and CDR2 FQGNSA come from the germline V gene. V was trimmed by 2 bases and J by 4 bases, leaving 6 bases between them. The CDR3 nucleotides are TGTGCCAGCAGCTTACAGAGATACAATGAGCAGTTCTTC. This sequence encodes CASSLQRYNEQFF.

This chain links TRBV12-3 or TRBV12-4 with TRBJ1-5; no clear D. The CDR3 has 17 amino acids. Between the trimmed V and J ends, which lost 7 bases and 0 bases, there was a span of 19 bases. CDR3 sequence reads: CASNPVGKGISNQPQHF. The CDR3 region has the DNA TGTGCCAGCAACCCGGTTGGAAAAGGGATTAGCAATCAGCCCCAGCATTTT.

The sample holds a few counts of this clonotype. This chain links TRBV2 with TRBJ2-5, with unresolved D. The J call may be in error: the DNA end matches TRBJ2-7 better. The CDR3 consists of 13 residues. Looked up from germline, CDR1 is SNHLY and CDR2 is FYNNEI. CDR3 amino acids: CASSFGRNYEQYF. The CDR3 DNA is TGTGCCAGCAGTTTCGGACGGAACTACGAGCAGTACTTC.

In its sample, this clonotype was seen a few times. The rearrangement joins TRBV28 to TRBJ2-6; 7 nucleotides agree with TRBD1. Germline loops: CDR1 MDHEN, CDR2 SYDVKM. The junction had 10 bases not matched to a gene; V was cut back by 5 bases and J by 0 bases. The CDR3 consists of 18 residues. CDR3 in amino acids: CASSTRQGSLSGANVLTF. As DNA, the CDR3 is TGTGCCAGCAGTACGAGACAGGGAAGCCTCTCTGGGGCCAACGTCCTGACTTTC.

This clonotype was seen only a few times. The V call is TRBV10-3, the J call TRBJ2-5; D might be TRBD1 or TRBD2, each matching 6 bases. CDR3 length: 14 amino acids. Deletions cut 10 bases from V and 9 bases from J, with 24 bases between. CDR1 and CDR2 (germline): ENHRY, SYGVKD. The CDR3 region is CATGARGAVEAQYF. The CDR3 DNA is TGTGCCACCGGTGCGAGGGGGGCAGTGGAGGCCCAGTACTTC.

This sequence joins TRBV27 and TRBJ1-6; D is uncertain. CDR3 length equals 13 residues. Trimming took 2 bases from V and 13 from J, leaving 12 bases between them. Germline V gene lookup returns CDR1 MNHEY and CDR2 SMNVEV (reference sequence). The CDR3 nucleotides read TGTGCCAGCAGTTTAGGGCACCAGGACCCCCTCCACTTT. Residues: CASSLGHQDPLHF.

The CDR3 is CASSLWGLTEETQYF. The CDR3 DNA sequence: TGTGCCAGCAGTTTATGGGGCCTCACTGAAGAGACCCAGTACTTC. This chain joins TRBV28 and TRBJ2-5; D is ambiguous. The CDR3 covers 15 residues. The V end was cut by 0 bases, the J end by 3 bases, with 11 bases between. CDR1 and CDR2 from the germline V gene are MDHEN and SYDVKM.

CDR3 coding DNA: TGTGCCAGCAGCCCGATGGGACCGAACACTGAAGCTTTCTTT. This encodes CASSPMGPNTEAFF. The rearrangement joins TRBV9 to TRBJ1-1; D is perhaps TRBD1 (5 bases). The V and J ends lost 4 bases and 1 base respectively, with 11 bases between them. The CDR3 sequence is 14 residues long. Looked up from germline, CDR1 is SGDLS and CDR2 is YYNGEE.

This clonotype occurred a few times. The chain uses TRBV4-3 and TRBJ2-3; D unresolved. Per the germline V gene, CDR1 is LGHNA and CDR2 is YSLEER. Trimming stripped 0 bases from V and 3 bases from J, with 7 bases between. This CDR3 has 14 amino acids. The CDR3 loop is CASSQDFGTDTQYF. As DNA, the CDR3 is TGCGCCAGCAGCCAAGATTTCGGGACAGATACGCAGTATTTT.

This clonotype was seen more than once but under ten times. V gene TRBV29-1 combines with J gene TRBJ2-7; 7 nucleotides line up with TRBD2. The CDR3 has 14 amino acids. The V segment lost 6 bases and the J segment 5 bases; nucleotides outside the gene matches: 13. Germline V gene sequence: CDR1 SQVTM, CDR2 ANQGSEA. The CDR3 protein is CSVAGGSGSNEQYF. CDR3 DNA sequence: TGCAGCGTGGCCGGCGGGAGCGGGTCCAACGAGCAGTACTTC.

The chain carries TRBV5-1 and TRBJ2-7; D ambiguous. This CDR3 has 13 residues. Germline CDR1 SGHRS, CDR2 YFSETQ. Trimming removed 4 bases from V and 5 bases from J, with 13 bases in between. CDR3 bases: TGCGCCAGCAGCGGCCTGGGGAACCACGAGCAGTACTTC. Residues: CASSGLGNHEQYF. Filled out from reference TRBV5-1 and TRBJ2-7, the complete variable domain reads KAGVTQTPRYLIKTRGQQVTLSCSPISGHRSVSWYQQTPGQGLQFLFEYFSETQRNKGNFPGRFSGRQFSNSRSEMNVSTLELGDSALYLCASSGLGNHEQYFGPGTRLTVT.